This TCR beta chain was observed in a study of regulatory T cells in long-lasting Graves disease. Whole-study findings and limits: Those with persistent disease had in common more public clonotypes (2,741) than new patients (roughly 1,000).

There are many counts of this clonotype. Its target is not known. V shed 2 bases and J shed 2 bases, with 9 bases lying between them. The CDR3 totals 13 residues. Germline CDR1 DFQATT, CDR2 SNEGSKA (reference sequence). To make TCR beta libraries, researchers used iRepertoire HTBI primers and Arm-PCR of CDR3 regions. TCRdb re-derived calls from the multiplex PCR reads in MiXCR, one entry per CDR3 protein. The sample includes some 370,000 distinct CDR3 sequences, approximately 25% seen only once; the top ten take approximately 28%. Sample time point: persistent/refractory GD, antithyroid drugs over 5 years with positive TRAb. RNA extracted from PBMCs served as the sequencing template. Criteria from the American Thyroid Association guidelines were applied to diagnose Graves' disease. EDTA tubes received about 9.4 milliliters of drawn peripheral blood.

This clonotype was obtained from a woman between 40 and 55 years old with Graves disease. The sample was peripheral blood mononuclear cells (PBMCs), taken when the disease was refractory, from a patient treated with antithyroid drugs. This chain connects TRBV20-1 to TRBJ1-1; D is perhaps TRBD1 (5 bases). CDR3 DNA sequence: TGCAGTGCTAGACGGGGGGGAAACACTGAAGCTTTCTTT. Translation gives CSARRGGNTEAFF.